What follows is one TCR beta chain and its context. This sample was included in a study of blood T cell repertoires in COVID-19. Background on the study: Sample material is recorded as cDNA or gDNA derived from T cells, B-cell-depleted T cells, or PBMCs.

V gave up 4 bases and J gave up 1 base, with 10 bases separating them. CDR1 SGHRS and CDR2 YFSETQ come from the germline V gene. CDR3 length equals 14 residues. Sequenced by immunoSEQ multiplex PCR; TCRdb stores in-frame clones only, minus some. The table has about 320,000 clones, around 83% seen once. This rearrangement joins TRBV5-1 to TRBJ2-3; D gene uncertain. Material: peripheral blood. The TCR comes from a woman aged 50 to 60 with acute or convalescent COVID-19. The CDR3: CASSLDFGTDTQYF. The CDR3 DNA is TGCGCCAGCAGCCTAGACTTTGGCACAGATACGCAGTATTTT.